The T cell receptor (beta chain) described here comes from a study of cytomegalovirus exposure and HLA in healthy donors. The study's findings and limits: Certain indistinguishable V segments, among them TRBV6-2 and TRBV6-3, were excluded. Evidence from a later analysis indicated that most CMV-associated TCR beta chains looked HLA-restricted.

V was pared by 3 bases and J by 5 bases, with 11 bases between. CDR3 length equals 13 residues. Germline V gives CDR1 SGHNT, CDR2 YYREEE (reference sequence). Primers included in the PCR were 60 Vbeta and 13 Jbeta primers. The protocol was immunoSEQ multiplex PCR, while the TCRdb copy is restricted to in-frame clones and leaves out a portion. This table has some 150,000 clones, 75% to 85% appearing once. This clone was recorded only once. No antigen is known for it. This TCR came from a woman in her forties or fifties in good health and CMV-seronegative. The sequencing input was PBMCs. The chain carries TRBV5-4 and TRBJ1-1; maybe TRBD1 (5 bases). Here the CDR3 DNA reads TGTGCCAGCAGCTACCCGTCAGGGACTGAAGCTTTCTTT. Its translation is CASSYPSGTEAFF. Based on the CDR3 plus reference TRBV5-4 and TRBJ1-1, the full variable domain is ETGVTQSPTHLIKTRGQQVTLRCSSQSGHNTVSWYQQALGQGPQFIFQYYREEENGRGNFPPRFSGLQFPNYSSELNVNALELDDSALYLCASSYPSGTEAFFGQGTRLTVV.